What follows are 9 T cell receptor beta chains derived from one specimen sequenced in a study of shared clonotypes between healthy human individuals (dated by TCRdb to the early 2020s). Library prep was done by the immunoSEQ multiplex PCR assay. TCRdb retrieved this table from immuneACCESS and kept in-frame rearrangements only. Not all clones are present; in checked studies, unresolved V genes account for under half, and no reason is known for the remainder. The sample records about a million clones, around 75% of which are singletons. In total, the top ten clones hold approximately 1.5% of the sample. The sample was memory CD4+ T cells sorted from blood. What this sample's cell subset or site label stands for: CD45RA-negative fraction. The receptors were sampled from a man aged 18 to 35 in good health.

The chain has TRBV19 and TRBJ2-1; 7 nucleotides line up with TRBD2. In germline, CDR1 is LNHDA, CDR2 SQIVND (reference sequence). This CDR3 has 15 residues. Trimming cost V 7 bases and J 5 bases; bases outside gene matches: 11. The CDR3 protein is CASTPRASGHNEQFF. CDR3 nucleotide sequence: TGTGCCAGTACCCCCCGAGCTAGCGGACACAATGAGCAGTTCTTC.

The chain couples TRBV5-8 to TRBJ2-7; no reliable D call. The CDR3 runs to 12 residues. Germline loops: CDR1 SGHTS, CDR2 YDEGEE. V was pared by 7 bases and J by 5 bases, with 13 bases between. CDR3 loop: CASFRSTNEQYF. Written as DNA, the CDR3 is TGTGCCAGCTTCAGGTCGACCAACGAGCAGTACTTC.

Notes on this clone: This sequence is one base from a far larger clone and is likely a read error. Additional DNA sequences in this sample encode the identical CDR3. The chain recombines TRBV6-1 with TRBJ2-3; a weak D match, TRBD1 (5 bases). CDR3 length: 13 residues. From germline, CDR1 is MNHNS and CDR2 SASEGT. The germline V and J ends were trimmed by 2 bases and 4 bases, with 7 bases remaining between them. The CDR3 loop reads CASSEQGADTQYF. The CDR3 DNA is TGTGCCAGCAGTGAACAGGGCGCAGATACGCAGTATTTT.

The chain uses TRBV4-1 and TRBJ2-7; D remains unclear. Germline V gives CDR1 MGHRA, CDR2 YSYEKL. V lost 2 bases to trimming and J lost 2 bases, with 16 bases between them. This CDR3 contains 16 residues. CDR3 residues: CASSQTQRDLPYEQYF. CDR3 sequence (DNA): TGCGCCAGCAGCCAAACCCAGAGAGATTTACCCTACGAGCAGTACTTC.

This clone has more than one count but fewer than ten. V usage is TRBV4-1 and J usage is TRBJ2-7; 11 bases map to TRBD1. This CDR3 has 17 amino acids. V gave up 4 bases and J gave up 1 base; unmatched junction bases: 9. The germline V gene has CDR1 MGHRA and CDR2 YSYEKL. CDR3 region: CASSLNAGTGGSYEQYF. CDR3 DNA: TGCGCCAGCAGCCTTAATGCCGGGACAGGGGGATCCTACGAGCAGTACTTC.

The J gene is TRBJ2-3, the V gene TRBV7-2; 9 nucleotides match TRBD2. Trimming at V came to 2 bases and at J to 2 bases, leaving 2 bases not matched to a gene. CDR1 is SGHTA and CDR2 is FQGNSA in the germline V gene. There are 15 residues in the CDR3. CDR3 DNA sequence: TGTGCCAGCAGCTTACGCGGGAGGGCCACAGATACGCAGTATTTT. It encodes CASSLRGRATDTQYF.

This clone was found a few times. The chain combines TRBV5-1 with TRBJ1-3; no definite D call. The germline V gene encodes CDR1 SGHRS and CDR2 YFSETQ. The CDR3 extends over 16 amino acids. The V gene lost 1 base and the J gene lost 0 bases, with 11 bases spanning the gap. The CDR3 spells CASSLNPGNSGNTIYF. The DNA for the CDR3 is TGCGCCAGCAGCTTGAATCCGGGAAACTCTGGAAACACCATATATTTT. The full variable domain, in which reference TRBV5-1 and TRBJ1-3 provide the parts outside the CDR3, is KAGVTQTPRYLIKTRGQQVTLSCSPISGHRSVSWYQQTPGQGLQFLFEYFSETQRNKGNFPGRFSGRQFSNSRSEMNVSTLELGDSALYLCASSLNPGNSGNTIYFGEGSWLTVV.

This clone appeared a few times. The rearrangement uses TRBV30 and TRBJ1-3; D uncertain. The CDR3 runs to 17 residues. V lost 4 bases and J lost 4, with 23 bases in between. Germline V lookup: CDR1 GTSNPN, CDR2 SVGIG (reference sequence). CDR3 DNA sequence: TGTGCCTGGAAAGACAAGGGTTGGTCCATAAAAGGAAACACCATATATTTT. Amino acids: CAWKDKGWSIKGNTIYF.

This sequence joins TRBV28 and TRBJ1-2; D is uncertain. V dropped 3 bases and J dropped 0 bases, with 11 bases sitting between them. Germline assignment: CDR1 MDHEN and CDR2 SYDVKM. The CDR3 contains 15 residues. CDR3 nucleotides: TGTGCCAGCAGTTTGGGTGGCAGTACTAACTATGGCTACACCTTC. Translation gives CASSLGGSTNYGYTF.